Shown below are 22 T cell receptor beta chains from a single sample sequenced in a study of T cell repertoires in cytomegalovirus infection. MiXCR was run by TCRdb on the reads, yielding one entry per CDR3 protein. The sample has fewer than 1,000,000 distinct CDR3 sequences; around 32% are singletons. Their cognate antigens are unknown. Sequences were derived from cultured CD8+ T cells from PBMCs, sampled from culture after CMV antigen stimulation. These receptor sequences come from a human donor in good health (CMV status not recorded). Some clones in this sample may be carry-over from other donors' samples.

This clonotype was detected only a few times. The chain has TRBV3-1 and TRBJ1-1; 7 bases map to TRBD1. The CDR3 totals 18 residues. With 0 bases clipped from V and 1 base from J, the junction kept 11 bases outside the gene matches. The germline CDR1 and CDR2 sequences are LGHDT and YNNKEL (reference sequence). The CDR3 DNA is TGTGCCAGCAGCCAAGATGTACGACAGGGAGGAACGAACACTGAAGCTTTCTTT. Amino acid sequence: CASSQDVRQGGTNTEAFF.

This clonotype was seen more than once but under ten times. The chain couples TRBV7-8 to TRBJ2-3; possible D gene TRBD1, 6 bases. Germline lookup yields CDR1 SGHVS and CDR2 FQNEAQ. V lost 1 base and J lost 2, with 10 bases in between. This CDR3 spans 15 amino acids. The CDR3 is CASSLGWTATDTQYF. The CDR3 region has the DNA TGTGCCAGCAGCTTAGGGTGGACAGCCACAGATACGCAGTATTTT.

This clonotype was seen a few times. V and J are TRBV2 and TRBJ1-6; D is possibly TRBD1 (6 bases). V was trimmed by 4 bases and J by 4 bases, leaving 11 bases between them. CDR3 size: 15 residues. In germline, CDR1 is SNHLY, CDR2 FYNNEI. CDR3 loop: CASSARQDYNSPLHF. CDR3 in DNA: TGTGCCAGCAGTGCGCGACAGGATTATAATTCACCCCTCCACTTT.

Only a few counts were recorded for this clonotype. Sequence at one end of the junction differs from germline and may be a read error. V and J are TRBV7-7 and TRBJ2-3; 7 bases match TRBD2. In germline, CDR1 is SSHAT, CDR2 FNYEAQ (reference sequence). The CDR3 has 14 residues. The CDR3 DNA reads TGTGCTAGCAGTTTTACTAGCGGCACAGATACGCAGTATTTT. Its translation: CASSFTSGTDTQYF.

This chain connects TRBV7-6 to TRBJ2-5, with 7 bases fitting TRBD1. The trim removed 5 bases at V and 1 base at J, leaving 4 bases unmatched. CDR1 and CDR2 from the germline V gene are SGHVS and FNYEAQ. The CDR3 runs to 14 residues. The CDR3 here is CASSPTGRQETQYF. The CDR3 bases are TGTGCCAGCAGCCCGACAGGGCGCCAAGAGACCCAGTACTTC.

This clonotype was counted only a few times. This sequence joins TRBV15 and TRBJ2-7; D possibly corresponds to TRBD1 (6 bases). The germline V gene has CDR1 LNHNV and CDR2 YYDKDF (reference sequence). The CDR3 is 16 amino acids. V lost 0 bases, J lost 6 bases, and 18 bases lay in between. The CDR3 nucleotides are TGTGCCACCAGCAGAGATGGCCAGGGGACAATCCTCGAGCAGTACTTC. Amino acids: CATSRDGQGTILEQYF.

This rearrangement joins TRBV6-6 to TRBJ2-1, with TRBD2 matching over 14 bases. Trimming removed 2 bases from V and 1 base from J; junction bases left unmatched: 7. The CDR3 is made up of 19 amino acids. The V gene's germline CDR1 is MNHNY and CDR2 SVGAGI (reference sequence). This CDR3 reads CASSYTRTSGGPSYNEQFF. In nucleotides, the CDR3 is TGTGCCAGCAGTTACACCCGGACTAGCGGGGGGCCTTCCTACAATGAGCAGTTCTTC.

The V and J genes are TRBV4-1 and TRBJ1-1, with 7 bases lining up with TRBD1. Germline V gene sequence: CDR1 MGHRA, CDR2 YSYEKL. This CDR3 is built from 11 residues. The J segment lost 11 bases and the V segment lost 4 bases, leaving 4 bases of the junction unmatched. The CDR3 DNA reads as TGCGCCAGCAGCCTTGGGGACAGCGCTTTCTTT. Amino acids: CASSLGDSAFF.

This rearrangement joins TRBV7-6 to TRBJ1-1; no definite D call. The V end lost 5 bases, the J end lost 4 bases, and 14 bases lay between the germline ends. The CDR3 covers 14 residues. Germline V gene data show CDR1 as SGHVS and CDR2 as FNYEAQ. CDR3 residues: CASSPNPVGTEAFF. CDR3 sequence (DNA): TGTGCCAGCAGCCCCAACCCAGTAGGCACTGAAGCTTTCTTT. Full variable domain (rest looked up from reference TRBV7-6 and TRBJ1-1): GAGVSQSPRYKVTKRGQDVALRCDPISGHVSLYWYRQALGQGPEFLTYFNYEAQQDKSGLPNDRFSAERPEGSISTLTIQRTEQRDSAMYRCASSPNPVGTEAFFGQGTRLTVV.

This clonotype was detected many times. The chain employs TRBV6-1 and TRBJ1-4; 7 nucleotides agree with TRBD1. The ends lost 6 bases at V and 0 bases at J; junction bases unmatched: 7. From germline, CDR1 is MNHNS and CDR2 SASEGT. CDR3 length equals 16 residues. In DNA, the CDR3 is TGTGCCAGCAGCCCAGGGACAGTTGCAACTAATGAAAAACTGTTTTTT. Amino acid sequence: CASSPGTVATNEKLFF.

The chain is built from TRBV12-3 or TRBV12-4 and TRBJ2-2; a possible D gene is TRBD2 (6 bases). Trimming stripped 8 bases from V and 4 bases from J, with 17 bases between. The CDR3 is 15 amino acids. The CDR3 DNA reads as TGTGCCAGCGGGGAGGCCCTTCAGGTCACCGGGGAGCTGTTTTTT. Translation: CASGEALQVTGELFF.

The CDR3 protein is CASSWDSHKEATDTQYF. Here the CDR3 DNA reads TGTGCCAGCAGCTGGGACTCCCACAAGGAGGCCACAGATACGCAGTATTTT. The chain joins TRBV7-9 to TRBJ2-3; D may be TRBD2 (6 bases). CDR3 length equals 17 residues. Germline V gene sequence: CDR1 SEHNR, CDR2 FQNEAQ (reference sequence). Trimming pared 4 bases from V and 2 bases from J, leaving 19 bases between.

The chain carries TRBV6-2 or TRBV6-3 and TRBJ2-1; TRBD2 matches 12 bases. Germline-derived CDR1 and CDR2 are MNHEY and SVGEGT. Trimming took 5 bases from V and 10 from J; bases not matched to a gene: 3. CDR3 size: 13 residues. CDR3 coding DNA: TGTGCCAGCAGTCTAGCGGGGGGGGTCGAGCAGTTCTTC. Encoded protein: CASSLAGGVEQFF.

Ten or more counts support this clonotype. V usage is TRBV7-2 and J usage is TRBJ1-2; D remains ambiguous. Trimming took 1 base from V and 8 from J, leaving 8 bases between them. CDR3 length: 12 residues. Per germline, CDR1 SGHTA and CDR2 FQGNSA. The CDR3 DNA is TGTGCCAGCAGCTTAGACGGGGAGGGCTACACCTTC. Protein product: CASSLDGEGYTF.

This clonotype has a handful of counts. The chain links TRBV27 to TRBJ1-2; 7 bases align to TRBD1. CDR3 size: 13 residues. The germline CDR1 and CDR2 sequences are MNHEY and SMNVEV (reference sequence). V lost 6 bases and J lost 9; bases outside the gene matches: 10. The CDR3 is CASRGLDRASYTF. CDR3 sequence (DNA): TGTGCCAGCAGGGGCCTCGACAGGGCAAGCTACACCTTC.

Only a few counts were recorded for this clonotype. The chain is built from TRBV28 and TRBJ1-1; possibly TRBD1 for D (6 bases). V lost 2 bases, J lost 0 bases, and 10 bases lay in between. From germline, CDR1 is MDHEN and CDR2 SYDVKM. This CDR3 spans 15 amino acids. This chain's CDR3 is CASSLPRQVNTEAFF. The CDR3 DNA is TGTGCCAGCAGTTTACCCCGACAGGTGAACACTGAAGCTTTCTTT.

The table lists this clonotype with many counts. The chain employs TRBV11-3 and TRBJ1-1; D gene unclear. The CDR3 runs to 11 residues. The germline V gene encodes CDR1 SGHNT and CDR2 YENEEA. Deletions cut 6 bases from V and 3 bases from J, with 5 bases between. The CDR3 region has the DNA TGTGCCAGCAGGGGATACACTGAAGCTTTCTTT. This gives the protein CASRGYTEAFF.

The rearrangement links TRBV14 to TRBJ1-2; D not certain. The ends were cut back, 1 base at V and 6 bases at J, with 18 bases in the middle. The CDR3 covers 16 residues. Germline V gene sequence: CDR1 SGHDN, CDR2 FVKESK. The CDR3: CASSQVRTGMADGYTF. CDR3 sequence (DNA): TGTGCCAGCAGCCAAGTGCGGACCGGGATGGCTGATGGCTACACCTTC.

This clonotype was detected a few times. This chain joins TRBV7-3 and TRBJ1-6; no firm D call. CDR3 length equals 13 residues. The germline V gene encodes CDR1 SGHTA and CDR2 FQGTGA. V was trimmed by 5 bases and J by 13 bases, leaving 15 bases between them. The CDR3 sequence is CASSTELGDPLHF. Written as DNA, the CDR3 is TGTGCCAGCAGCACAGAACTGGGTGATCCCCTCCACTTT.

The table lists this clonotype with a count of one. The chain is built from TRBV14 and TRBJ2-1; TRBD2 agrees at 7 bases. Trimming removed 5 bases from V and 0 bases from J; junction bases left unmatched: 16. Germline CDR1 reads SGHDN; CDR2 reads FVKESK. The CDR3 spans 19 residues. DNA for the CDR3: TGTGCCAGCAGCTCCACATCACTTCAGCGGGGTGGCTCCTACAATGAGCAGTTCTTC. It is translated as CASSSTSLQRGGSYNEQFF.

This clonotype was recorded many times. J is TRBJ1-5 and V is TRBV12-3 or TRBV12-4, with unresolved D. Trimming cost V 5 bases and J 0 bases, with 11 bases left between them. The CDR3 has 15 residues. CDR3: CASSPHLDSNQPQHF. The CDR3 DNA follows: TGTGCCAGCAGTCCCCACCTTGATAGCAATCAGCCCCAGCATTTT.

V gene TRBV7-3 combines with J gene TRBJ2-3; D is ambiguous. Trimming took off 5 bases at V and 4 bases at J, with 10 bases between the two ends. Looked up from germline, CDR1 is SGHTA and CDR2 is FQGTGA. The CDR3 has 13 residues. In DNA, the CDR3 is TGTGCCAGCAGCGGGATCGATCCAGATACGCAGTATTTT. Translating it yields CASSGIDPDTQYF.